The 8 T cell receptor beta chains listed next were all sequenced from one sample in a study of blood T cell repertoires in COVID-19. Libraries were prepared by immunoSEQ multiplex PCR; TCRdb keeps only in-frame clonotypes and omits some of them. This sample has about 120,000 clones, with around 80% found just once. The sequencing input was peripheral blood. The receptors derive from a woman aged 80 or older with acute or convalescent COVID-19.

This chain connects TRBV30 to TRBJ2-2; D may be TRBD2 (6 bases). Germline V gene sequence: CDR1 GTSNPN, CDR2 SVGIG (reference sequence). CDR3 size: 15 residues. Trimming pared 0 bases from V and 5 bases from J, leaving 13 bases between. The CDR3 DNA is TGTGCCTGGAGTGTATTGGCGGGGTGGACCGGGGAGCTGTTTTTT. The encoded protein is CAWSVLAGWTGELFF.

About this clone itself: This same CDR3 is encoded by further DNA sequences in the sample. V and J are TRBV12-3 or TRBV12-4 and TRBJ1-2, with TRBD1 matching 7 bases. The CDR3 contains 12 residues. The junction had 1 base not matched to a gene; V was cut back by 4 bases and J by 5 bases. The CDR3 here is CASSSQGYGYTF. CDR3 nucleotide sequence: TGTGCCAGCAGTTCACAGGGGTATGGCTACACCTTC.

The chain couples TRBV4-2 to TRBJ1-2, with D possibly TRBD1 on 5 matching bases. The CDR3 length is 13 residues. The germline V gene has CDR1 LGHNA and CDR2 YNFKEQ. Trimming removed 1 base at V and 7 bases at J, with 10 bases between. CDR3 residues: CASSQGREGGYTF. CDR3 bases: TGTGCCAGCAGCCAAGGCAGGGAGGGTGGCTACACCTTC.

This clone was detected only a few times. V is TRBV13 and J is TRBJ1-1, with D maybe TRBD1 (6 bases). Germline assignment: CDR1 PRHDT and CDR2 FYEKMQ (reference sequence). V lost 5 bases, J lost 0 bases, and 10 bases lay in between. This CDR3 region has 14 residues. The CDR3, as DNA: TGTGCCAGCAGCCAGGGACATTTGAACACTGAAGCTTTCTTT. Encoded protein: CASSQGHLNTEAFF.

The chain is built from TRBV2 and TRBJ1-6, with 11 bases fitting TRBD1. The junction had 9 bases not matched to a gene; V was cut back by 6 bases and J by 5 bases. The CDR3 spans 17 residues. Germline lookup yields CDR1 SNHLY and CDR2 FYNNEI. The CDR3 loop reads CASSRTGGPLNNSPLHF. In DNA form, the CDR3 reads TGTGCCAGCAGCCGGACAGGGGGCCCCCTTAATAATTCACCCCTCCACTTT.

The chain employs TRBV19 and TRBJ1-1; possibly TRBD1 for D (5 bases). V was cut by 2 bases and J by 1 base, with 8 bases left in between. Germline CDR1 and CDR2: LNHDA and SQIVND (reference sequence). The CDR3 totals 14 residues. CDR3 DNA sequence: TGTGCCAGTAGTATAAGCGGGGGGAACACTGAAGCTTTCTTT. It yields the protein CASSISGGNTEAFF.

This chain joins TRBV5-6 and TRBJ2-2; D may be TRBD2 (7 bases). This CDR3 contains 16 residues. Trimming pared 2 bases from V and 4 bases from J, leaving 15 bases between. Germline-derived CDR1 and CDR2 are SGHDT and YYEEEE. DNA for the CDR3: TGTGCCAGCAGCTTAACGATGGGGGGGCGCACCGGGGAGCTGTTTTTT. Protein: CASSLTMGGRTGELFF.

The chain combines TRBV9 with TRBJ2-3; a possible D gene is TRBD1 (6 bases). V dropped 0 bases and J dropped 2 bases, with 10 bases sitting between them. The CDR3 is 15 amino acids. CDR1 and CDR2 from the germline V gene are SGDLS and YYNGEE. This chain's CDR3 is CASSVGDIHTDTQYF. For the CDR3, the DNA is TGTGCCAGCAGCGTAGGGGACATCCACACAGATACGCAGTATTTT.